This is a list of T cell receptor beta chains from one sample in a study of blood T cells in healthy people across ages. A single record per CDR3 protein comes from TCRdb applying MiXCR to the 5' RACE reads. The profile shows hundreds of thousands of distinct CDR3 sequences, 55% to 65% of them singletons. The sequenced material came from blood. These receptors were taken from a man under 40 in good health. The CDR3 runs from the conserved cysteine through the conserved F or W. A D gene is named only where the DNA matches it firmly. Some rows have no size entry. The others give once, few or many, or a class for an expanded clone.

D	size	V	J	CDR3	DNA
TRBD1	few	TRBV12-3/TRBV12-4	TRBJ1-5	CASSIRGVQPQHF	TGTGCCAGCAGCATCAGGGGGGTTCAGCCCCAGCATTTT
TRBD2	NA	TRBV9	TRBJ2-3	CASSVDPAGIRDTQYF	TGTGCCAGCAGCGTAGATCCAGCGGGGATTCGGGATACGCAGTATTTT
NA	NA	TRBV29-1	TRBJ1-1	CSVVQGINTEAFF	TGCAGCGTTGTGCAGGGCATTAACACTGAAGCTTTCTTT
NA	NA	TRBV28	TRBJ1-2	CASGLSGDYGYTF	TGTGCCAGCGGCCTCTCAGGGGACTATGGCTACACCTTC
TRBD1	NA	TRBV11-2	TRBJ2-1	CASSFSDREDYNEQFF	TGTGCCAGCAGCTTCTCGGACAGGGAGGACTACAATGAGCAGTTCTTC
NA	NA	TRBV20-1	TRBJ2-7	CSARDQTSYEQYF	TGCAGTGCTAGGGACCAGACTTCCTACGAGCAGTACTTC
NA	few	TRBV12-3/TRBV12-4	TRBJ2-6	CASKELNSGANVLTF	TGTGCCAGCAAGGAGTTGAACTCTGGTGCCAACGTCCTGACTTTC
NA	few	TRBV20-1	TRBJ1-5	CSVGGGRSNQPQHF	TGCAGTGTCGGGGGGGGCCGAAGCAATCAGCCCCAGCATTTT
NA	NA	TRBV12-3/TRBV12-4	TRBJ1-1	CASSHRVYTEAFF	TGTGCCAGCAGTCACAGGGTTTACACTGAAGCTTTCTTT
NA	many	TRBV27	TRBJ2-7	CASSRDSRYEQYF	TGTGCCAGCAGTCGGGACTCCCGCTACGAGCAGTACTTC
NA	NA	TRBV27	TRBJ2-6	CARSPLTSYSGANVLTF	TGTGCCCGCAGTCCGTTGACATCCTACTCTGGGGCCAACGTCCTGACTTTC
TRBD1	NA	TRBV7-2	TRBJ2-7	CASSYHRDRAYEQYF	TGTGCCAGCAGCTACCACCGGGACAGGGCCTACGAGCAGTACTTC
TRBD2	NA	TRBV2	TRBJ2-5	CASSASGAYNEQYF	TGTGCCAGCAGTGCTAGCGGGGCGTACAATGAGCAGTACTTC
NA	NA	TRBV9	TRBJ2-7	CASSAERSEQYF	TGTGCCAGCAGCGCCGAAAGGTCCGAGCAGTACTTC
NA	NA	TRBV20-1	TRBJ1-1	CSVPPVGALGAFF	TGCAGTGTCCCCCCAGTGGGGGCCTTGGGAGCTTTCTTT
TRBD2	NA	TRBV20-1	TRBJ2-4	CSASESGGPLAKNIQYF	TGCAGTGCTAGCGAAAGCGGGGGCCCATTAGCCAAAAACATTCAGTACTTC
NA	NA	TRBV6-1	TRBJ2-7	CASSVSRAIGYNEQYF	TGTGCCAGCAGCGTTTCAAGGGCAATAGGCTACAATGAGCAGTACTTC
TRBD1	once	TRBV27	TRBJ1-2	CASSPMGLGGADYGYTF	TGTGCCAGCAGTCCCATGGGGCTAGGGGGCGCAGACTATGGCTACACCTTC
NA	NA	TRBV10-3	TRBJ2-7	CAISSSFYEQYF	TGTGCCATCAGTTCGAGTTTCTACGAGCAGTACTTC
NA	NA	TRBV28	TRBJ2-7	CANSLLVGRVSYEQYF	TGTGCCAACAGTTTACTCGTAGGCAGGGTCTCCTACGAGCAGTACTTC
TRBD2	NA	TRBV6-2/TRBV6-3	TRBJ2-5	CASTRSDALAGRETQYF	TGTGCCAGCACCAGGTCCGACGCACTAGCGGGGCGGGAGACCCAGTACTTC
NA	NA	TRBV15	TRBJ2-5	CATSSSWGEEQYF	TGTGCCACCAGCAGCAGTTGGGGGGAAGAGCAGTACTTC
TRBD1	NA	TRBV12-3/TRBV12-4	TRBJ1-1	CASKGGDSNTEAFF	TGTGCCAGCAAAGGCGGGGACAGTAACACTGAAGCTTTCTTT
NA	NA	TRBV11-1	TRBJ2-1	CASSLVGRGSSYNEQFF	TGTGCCAGCAGCTTAGTGGGCAGGGGTAGCTCCTACAATGAGCAGTTCTTC
NA	few	TRBV29-1	TRBJ2-7	CSVEGTDDYEQYF	TGCAGCGTTGAAGGTACAGACGACTACGAGCAGTACTTC
TRBD2	once	TRBV30	TRBJ2-1	CAWRTSGGAGEQFF	TGTGCCTGGAGGACTAGCGGGGGGGCGGGTGAGCAGTTCTTC
NA	NA	TRBV7-2	TRBJ1-2	CASTEPPPNYGYTF	TGTGCCAGCACCGAACCCCCACCTAACTATGGCTACACCTTC
NA	NA	TRBV6-1	TRBJ2-3	CATWGSTDTQYF	TGTGCCACTTGGGGCAGCACAGATACGCAGTATTTT
NA	many	TRBV20-1	TRBJ1-2	CSAENYGYTF	TGCAGTGCAGAAAACTATGGCTACACCTTC
NA	NA	TRBV20-1	TRBJ2-7	CSAIRDLSYEQYF	TGCAGTGCTATCCGGGACCTCTCCTACGAGCAGTACTTC
NA	NA	TRBV9	TRBJ2-2	CASSARGSRTGELFF	TGTGCCAGCAGCGCCAGGGGCAGCAGAACCGGGGAGCTGTTTTTT
NA	few	TRBV20-1	TRBJ1-1	CSAREDRSLGTEAFF	TGCAGTGCTAGAGAGGACAGAAGTCTCGGGACTGAAGCTTTCTTT
TRBD1	NA	TRBV29-1	TRBJ1-2	CSVGRGDYGFTF	TGCAGCGTCGGCAGGGGGGACTATGGCTTCACCTTC
TRBD1	NA	TRBV6-2/TRBV6-3	TRBJ1-6	CASSRAGQGRSPLHF	TGTGCCAGCAGCCGCGCCGGACAGGGTAGATCACCCCTCCACTTT
NA	NA	TRBV5-1	TRBJ2-3	CASSLGDPTDTQYF	TGCGCCAGCAGCTTGGGGGACCCGACAGATACGCAGTATTTT
NA	NA	TRBV7-3	TRBJ2-3	CASSLNRLADTQYF	TGTGCCAGCAGCTTAAATAGGTTGGCAGATACGCAGTATTTT
NA	NA	TRBV6-2/TRBV6-3	TRBJ2-1	CASSYAAAYNEQFF	TGTGCCAGCAGTTACGCGGCAGCCTACAATGAGCAGTTCTTC
TRBD1	NA	TRBV20-1	TRBJ2-7	CSARDRGGTGISYEQYF	TGCAGTGCTAGAGATCGGGGAGGGACAGGGATCTCCTACGAGCAGTACTTC
TRBD1	NA	TRBV5-1	TRBJ2-2	CASSLKTGGIGELFF	TGCGCCAGCAGCTTAAAGACAGGGGGCATCGGGGAGCTGTTTTTT
NA	NA	TRBV7-2	TRBJ1-2	CASSRAPRTAYGYTF	TGTGCCAGCAGCCGCGCCCCCAGGACAGCCTATGGCTACACCTTC
NA	few	TRBV20-1	TRBJ2-4	CSAWTALAKNIQYF	TGCAGTGCTTGGACAGCCCTAGCCAAAAACATTCAGTACTTC
NA	NA	TRBV9	TRBJ2-6	CASRLGSGWANVLTF	TGTGCCAGCAGACTCGGTAGTGGTTGGGCCAACGTCCTGACTTTC
NA	NA	TRBV27	TRBJ2-7	CASTLFGAGPLGYEQYF	TGTGCCAGCACCCTTTTCGGGGCGGGGCCCCTCGGCTACGAGCAGTACTTC
TRBD1	NA	TRBV4-3	TRBJ2-7	CASSLLPGQGSYEQYF	TGCGCCAGCAGTCTCCTACCGGGACAGGGGAGCTACGAGCAGTACTTC
TRBD1	few	TRBV29-1	TRBJ1-1	CSATDRGNAEAFF	TGCAGCGCAACAGACAGGGGGAACGCTGAAGCTTTCTTT
NA	NA	TRBV10-3	TRBJ2-7	CAISESEQDPYEQYF	TGTGCCATCAGTGAGTCGGAACAGGACCCCTACGAGCAGTACTTC
NA	NA	TRBV20-1	TRBJ2-1	CSASLAGSSYNEQFF	TGCAGTGCTAGTTTGGCGGGGAGCTCCTACAATGAGCAGTTCTTC
NA	few	TRBV12-3/TRBV12-4	TRBJ2-1	CASSWDSRNEQFF	TGTGCCAGCAGTTGGGACTCAAGGAATGAGCAGTTCTTC
NA	NA	TRBV29-1	TRBJ2-1	CSVRETSSYNEQFF	TGCAGCGTTCGAGAGACATCTTCCTACAATGAGCAGTTCTTC
NA	few	TRBV15	TRBJ2-7	CATSRAGTAAYEQYF	TGTGCCACCAGCAGAGCCGGGACTGCAGCCTACGAGCAGTACTTC
TRBD2	NA	TRBV6-1	TRBJ2-5	CASSRASGEGFQGTQYF	TGTGCCAGCAGCCGGGCTAGCGGGGAGGGTTTCCAAGGGACCCAGTACTTC
TRBD2	NA	TRBV11-1	TRBJ2-4	CASSLSASGGSASNIQYF	TGTGCCAGCAGCTTATCGGCGAGCGGGGGGTCCGCCTCCAACATTCAGTACTTC
NA	NA	TRBV13	TRBJ1-5	CASSRNGSNQPQHF	TGTGCCAGCAGCCGAAACGGTAGCAATCAGCCCCAGCATTTT
TRBD2	NA	TRBV12-3/TRBV12-4	TRBJ2-1	CASSGGGVNEQFF	TGTGCCAGTAGCGGGGGTGGGGTCAATGAGCAGTTCTTC
NA	NA	TRBV29-1	TRBJ1-2	CSVVHDGYTF	TGCAGCGTTGTTCACGATGGCTACACCTTC
TRBD2	NA	TRBV7-2	TRBJ2-5	CASSLMGLAEETQYF	TGTGCCAGCAGCCTAATGGGACTAGCGGAAGAGACCCAGTACTTC